What follows are 8 T cell receptor beta chains derived from one specimen sequenced in a study of T cells in Graves' hyperthyroidism and ophthalmopathy. What was amplified from RNA transcripts were TCR beta CDR3 regions. An initial round of RT-PCR targeting the TCR CDR3 relied on the HTBI primer set. TCRdb re-called the multiplex PCR reads with MiXCR, one entry per CDR3 protein. The top ten hold 28% of the sample, which has 350,000 to 450,000 distinct CDR3 sequences, over 12% seen once. The sample taken for sequencing was blood. The receptors were gathered from a man aged 45-65 years with Graves' ophthalmopathy.

This clonotype was seen at least ten times. J is TRBJ2-7 and V is TRBV12-3 or TRBV12-4; no firm D call. This CDR3 contains 14 residues. Between the trimmed V and J ends, which lost 6 bases and 1 base, there was a span of 13 bases. CDR3 sequence: CASRPDGRSYEQYF. The CDR3 region has the DNA TGTGCCAGCAGACCCGACGGACGGTCCTACGAGCAGTACTTC.

The gene calls are TRBV2 and TRBJ1-2; 8 bases are shared with TRBD1. Looked up from germline, CDR1 is SNHLY and CDR2 is FYNNEI. V lost 7 bases to trimming and J lost 5 bases; unmatched junction nucleotides: 9. There are 14 residues in the CDR3. The CDR3 here is CASTPTGGSYGYTF. CDR3 DNA sequence: TGTGCCAGCACCCCCACAGGGGGTTCTTATGGCTACACCTTC.

The table lists this clonotype with many counts. This chain uses TRBV29-1 with TRBJ2-5; either TRBD1 or TRBD2 may supply D (5 bases each). Deletions cut 6 bases from V and 5 bases from J, with 25 bases between. The germline V gene encodes CDR1 SQVTM and CDR2 ANQGSEA. This CDR3 has 16 residues. CDR3 residues: CSVESTGRNEGETQYF. CDR3 DNA sequence: TGCAGCGTCGAGAGTACGGGGCGAAACGAAGGGGAGACCCAGTACTTC.

Many counts were recorded for this clonotype. The rearrangement links TRBV5-1 to TRBJ2-5, with D maybe TRBD1 (6 bases). Germline CDR1 SGHRS, CDR2 YFSETQ. V dropped 4 bases and J dropped 3 bases, with 13 bases sitting between them. This CDR3 has 14 residues. In DNA, the CDR3 is TGCGCCAGCAGCACTCAGGGACACAAAGAGACCCAGTACTTC. It codes for CASSTQGHKETQYF. The entire variable domain, with the rest obtained from reference TRBV5-1 and TRBJ2-5, is as follows: KAGVTQTPRYLIKTRGQQVTLSCSPISGHRSVSWYQQTPGQGLQFLFEYFSETQRNKGNFPGRFSGRQFSNSRSEMNVSTLELGDSALYLCASSTQGHKETQYFGPGTRLLVL.

This clonotype has a count of ten or more. The chain combines TRBV24-1 with TRBJ2-1, with a weak D call TRBD2 (6 bases). Trimming removed 4 bases at V and 4 bases at J, with 16 bases between. The germline V gene encodes CDR1 KGHDR and CDR2 SFDVKD. This CDR3 spans 16 amino acids. CDR3: CATSDQTSRIYNEQFF. Here the CDR3 DNA reads TGTGCCACCAGTGACCAGACTAGTAGGATATACAATGAGCAGTTCTTC.

This clonotype was seen many times. The J gene is TRBJ2-5, the V gene TRBV18, with 8 bases identical to TRBD2. The CDR3 runs to 16 residues. Germline lookup yields CDR1 KGHSH and CDR2 LQKENI. The J segment lost 6 bases and the V segment lost 3 bases, leaving 12 bases of the junction unmatched. For the CDR3, the DNA is TGTGCCAGCTCACCTACCAGCGGGAGTGTCGAGCAGACCCAGTACTTC. Amino acid sequence: CASSPTSGSVEQTQYF.

This clonotype was seen ten or more times. V is TRBV29-1 and J is TRBJ2-7, with 10 bases identical to TRBD1. This CDR3 has 14 amino acids. V shed 7 bases and J 0 bases; nucleotides not matched to a gene: 6. CDR1 SQVTM and CDR2 ANQGSEA come from the germline V gene. CDR3 protein: CSGGTGENSYEQYF. The CDR3 DNA reads TGCAGCGGCGGGACAGGGGAAAACTCCTACGAGCAGTACTTC.

This clonotype was observed many times. The chain links TRBV6-2 or TRBV6-3 to TRBJ2-7, with a possible D match to TRBD1 (6 bases). The CDR3 covers 10 residues. The V and J ends lost 8 bases and 7 bases respectively, with 9 bases between them. Germline CDR1 is MNHEY and CDR2 is SVGEGT. CDR3 sequence reads: CASSGAEQYF. Here the CDR3 DNA reads TGTGCCAGCTCAGGGGCGGAGCAGTACTTC.